This is a list of T cell receptor beta chains from one sample in a study of Ad26.COV2.S vaccination and SARS-CoV-2 variants. Sequenced by immunoSEQ multiplex PCR; TCRdb stores in-frame clones only, minus some. Here the sample spans 350,000 to 450,000 clones, roughly 85% being singletons. Sequencing was performed on peripheral blood, taken in a trial of Ad26.COV2.S vaccine versus placebo. The receptors here all came from a person between 18 and 65 years old who received the Ad26.COV2.S COVID-19 vaccine or a placebo. Each CDR3 is given with its conserved first and last residue. Each record gives: clone size, J gene, V gene, D gene, CDR3 protein, CDR3 DNA. The D gene is left open where the match is weak. Clone size is shown for a subset of rows, as once, few, many or a class of expanded clone.

abundance: few
j_gene: TRBJ2-2
v_gene: TRBV3-1/TRBV3-2
d_gene: NA
CDR3aa: CASSPPGLGTATNTGELFF
CDR3nt: TGTGCCAGCAGCCCCCCCGGCCTTGGTACGGCTACTAACACCGGGGAGCTGTTTTTT

abundance: NA
j_gene: TRBJ2-3
v_gene: TRBV18
d_gene: NA
CDR3aa: CASSFNTYDTQYF
CDR3nt: TGTGCCAGCTCATTCAACACCTACGATACGCAGTATTTT

abundance: NA
j_gene: TRBJ1-2
v_gene: TRBV9
d_gene: NA
CDR3aa: CASSTEAGAGGYTF
CDR3nt: TGTGCCAGCAGCACCGAGGCGGGGGCGGGTGGCTACACCTTC

abundance: few
j_gene: TRBJ1-1
v_gene: TRBV2
d_gene: TRBD1
CDR3aa: CASSADRTGAEAFF
CDR3nt: TGTGCCAGCAGTGCCGACCGGACAGGCGCAGAAGCTTTCTTT

abundance: few
j_gene: TRBJ2-1
v_gene: TRBV9
d_gene: NA
CDR3aa: CASSPGPSSYNEQFF
CDR3nt: TGTGCCAGCAGCCCCGGTCCGAGCTCCTACAATGAGCAGTTCTTC

abundance: NA
j_gene: TRBJ1-1
v_gene: TRBV24-1
d_gene: NA
CDR3aa: CATSRTASTEAFF
CDR3nt: TGTGCCACCAGCAGGACAGCGAGCACTGAAGCTTTCTTT

abundance: once
j_gene: TRBJ2-4
v_gene: TRBV10-3
d_gene: NA
CDR3aa: CAISQPLAKNIQYF
CDR3nt: TGTGCCATTTCCCAGCCTCTAGCCAAAAACATTCAGTACTTC

abundance: few
j_gene: TRBJ2-2
v_gene: TRBV15
d_gene: NA
CDR3aa: CATSRVKGRNTGELFF
CDR3nt: TGTGCCACCAGCAGAGTTAAGGGTAGAAACACCGGGGAGCTGTTTTTT

abundance: NA
j_gene: TRBJ1-2
v_gene: TRBV4-1
d_gene: TRBD1
CDR3aa: CASSQGTGGASGYTF
CDR3nt: TGCGCCAGCAGCCAAGGGACAGGGGGCGCTTCTGGCTACACCTTC

abundance: NA
j_gene: TRBJ2-1
v_gene: TRBV21-1
d_gene: NA
CDR3aa: CASSTGTSTSYNEQFF
CDR3nt: TGTGCCAGCAGCACCGGGACTAGTACCTCCTACAATGAGCAGTTCTTC

abundance: NA
j_gene: TRBJ2-7
v_gene: TRBV6-2/TRBV6-3
d_gene: TRBD2
CDR3aa: CASSAPGGTRSYEQYF
CDR3nt: TGTGCCAGCAGTGCTCCGGGGGGGACCCGCTCCTACGAGCAGTACTTC

abundance: NA
j_gene: TRBJ1-1
v_gene: TRBV16
d_gene: NA
CDR3aa: CASSQSIVPGNSVFF
CDR3nt: TGTGCCAGCAGCCAATCGATTGTTCCAGGAAACTCGGTTTTCTTT

abundance: few
j_gene: TRBJ1-2
v_gene: TRBV27
d_gene: TRBD1
CDR3aa: CASRGTGGSFFGGYTF
CDR3nt: TGTGCCAGCAGGGGTACAGGGGGCTCATTTTTCGGTGGCTACACCTTC

abundance: few
j_gene: TRBJ2-1
v_gene: TRBV6-2/TRBV6-3
d_gene: TRBD2
CDR3aa: CASSYKRGLAGPYNEQFF
CDR3nt: TGTGCCAGCAGTTATAAGAGGGGACTAGCGGGACCCTACAATGAGCAGTTCTTC

abundance: NA
j_gene: TRBJ1-2
v_gene: TRBV19
d_gene: NA
CDR3aa: CASSWGGTNYGYTF
CDR3nt: TGTGCCAGTAGTTGGGGAGGAACTAACTATGGCTACACCTTC

abundance: NA
j_gene: TRBJ2-3
v_gene: TRBV7-3
d_gene: NA
CDR3aa: CASSLGWLGSTDTQYF
CDR3nt: TGTGCCAGCAGCTTAGGGTGGCTGGGGAGCACAGATACGCAGTATTTT

abundance: NA
j_gene: TRBJ2-7
v_gene: TRBV5-1
d_gene: NA
CDR3aa: CASSDTKTTSSRYYEQYF
CDR3nt: TGCGCCAGCAGCGACACAAAAACGACGTCGTCTAGATACTACGAGCAGTACTTC

abundance: NA
j_gene: TRBJ1-1
v_gene: TRBV12-3/TRBV12-4
d_gene: NA
CDR3aa: CASGVGGEAFF
CDR3nt: TGTGCCAGCGGGGTCGGAGGGGAAGCTTTCTTT

abundance: once
j_gene: TRBJ2-5
v_gene: TRBV29-1
d_gene: NA
CDR3aa: CSVDGPRLAETQYF
CDR3nt: TGCAGCGTAGACGGGCCTAGACTGGCGGAGACCCAGTACTTC

abundance: few
j_gene: TRBJ1-5
v_gene: TRBV5-4
d_gene: NA
CDR3aa: CASSLDGSNQPQHF
CDR3nt: TGTGCCAGCAGCTTGGACGGGAGCAATCAGCCCCAGCATTTT

abundance: NA
j_gene: TRBJ2-3
v_gene: TRBV9
d_gene: TRBD2
CDR3aa: CASSVGGAGGFTDTQYF
CDR3nt: TGTGCCAGCAGCGTAGGAGGAGCGGGGGGTTTCACAGATACGCAGTATTTT

abundance: NA
j_gene: TRBJ1-2
v_gene: TRBV5-4
d_gene: TRBD1
CDR3aa: CASSLQGAPGYTF
CDR3nt: TGTGCCAGCAGCTTGCAGGGGGCGCCGGGCTACACCTTC

abundance: NA
j_gene: TRBJ2-1
v_gene: TRBV5-1
d_gene: NA
CDR3aa: CASSLEAADEQFF
CDR3nt: TGCGCCAGCAGCTTGGAGGCCGCCGATGAGCAGTTCTTC

abundance: NA
j_gene: TRBJ2-6
v_gene: TRBV11-2
d_gene: NA
CDR3aa: CASRSTRGGGANVLTF
CDR3nt: TGTGCCAGCAGATCGACCAGGGGAGGTGGGGCCAACGTCCTGACTTTC

abundance: NA
j_gene: TRBJ1-4
v_gene: TRBV7-9
d_gene: NA
CDR3aa: CASSFEGSINEKLFF
CDR3nt: TGTGCCAGCAGCTTTGAGGGGTCGATAAATGAAAAACTGTTTTTT

abundance: NA
j_gene: TRBJ2-7
v_gene: TRBV11-3
d_gene: NA
CDR3aa: CASSNTGAGPSYEQYF
CDR3nt: TGTGCCAGCAGCAACACAGGAGCCGGCCCCTCCTACGAGCAGTACTTC

abundance: NA
j_gene: TRBJ2-3
v_gene: TRBV4-1
d_gene: TRBD2
CDR3aa: CASSQVAGGPSTDTQYF
CDR3nt: TGCGCCAGCAGCCAAGTAGCGGGGGGCCCCAGCACAGATACGCAGTATTTT

abundance: NA
j_gene: TRBJ1-2
v_gene: TRBV6-2/TRBV6-3
d_gene: NA
CDR3aa: CASSSGDLGYTF
CDR3nt: TGTGCCAGCAGTTCTGGCGATCTGGGCTACACCTTC

abundance: NA
j_gene: TRBJ2-7
v_gene: TRBV6-2/TRBV6-3
d_gene: NA
CDR3aa: CASSYPTGGFPYEQYF
CDR3nt: TGTGCCAGCAGTTATCCGACCGGGGGATTCCCCTACGAGCAGTACTTC

abundance: NA
j_gene: TRBJ2-5
v_gene: TRBV28
d_gene: TRBD2
CDR3aa: CASTQLAGVGTQYF
CDR3nt: TGTGCCAGCACTCAACTAGCGGGAGTGGGGACCCAGTACTTC

abundance: NA
j_gene: TRBJ2-2
v_gene: TRBV5-6
d_gene: TRBD1
CDR3aa: CASSRTGQTGELFF
CDR3nt: TGTGCCAGCAGCCGGACAGGGCAAACCGGGGAGCTGTTTTTT

abundance: NA
j_gene: TRBJ2-7
v_gene: TRBV7-2
d_gene: NA
CDR3aa: CASSSNRGASHEQYF
CDR3nt: TGTGCCAGCAGCTCTAATAGGGGCGCATCACACGAGCAGTACTTC

abundance: NA
j_gene: TRBJ1-1
v_gene: TRBV6-5
d_gene: TRBD1
CDR3aa: CASSYDRGWGNTEAFF
CDR3nt: TGTGCCAGCAGTTACGACAGGGGCTGGGGTAACACTGAAGCTTTCTTT

abundance: NA
j_gene: TRBJ2-7
v_gene: TRBV20-1
d_gene: NA
CDR3aa: CGGRSSYEQYF
CDR3nt: TGCGGGGGGCGGAGCTCCTACGAGCAGTACTTC

abundance: few
j_gene: TRBJ1-6
v_gene: TRBV19
d_gene: NA
CDR3aa: CASRYGVASPLHF
CDR3nt: TGTGCCAGTAGATACGGGGTGGCTTCACCCCTCCACTTT

abundance: NA
j_gene: TRBJ1-4
v_gene: TRBV6-5
d_gene: TRBD1
CDR3aa: CASSADRERGKLFF
CDR3nt: TGTGCCAGCAGCGCGGACAGGGAGCGAGGAAAACTGTTTTTT

abundance: NA
j_gene: TRBJ2-1
v_gene: TRBV4-2
d_gene: NA
CDR3aa: CASSQDPRTGRQFF
CDR3nt: TGTGCCAGCAGCCAAGACCCCCGGACGGGGAGGCAGTTCTTC

abundance: NA
j_gene: TRBJ1-2
v_gene: TRBV6-5
d_gene: NA
CDR3aa: CASKFEVGGTSGYTF
CDR3nt: TGTGCCAGCAAGTTTGAGGTAGGAGGGACAAGCGGCTACACCTTC

abundance: once
j_gene: TRBJ2-3
v_gene: TRBV11-2
d_gene: NA
CDR3aa: CASRPYSHYQYF
CDR3nt: TGTGCCAGCAGACCATACAGCCACTATCAGTATTTT

abundance: NA
j_gene: TRBJ2-1
v_gene: TRBV4-3
d_gene: TRBD2
CDR3aa: CASSPGLAGGPLNNEQFF
CDR3nt: TGCGCCAGCAGCCCGGGACTAGCGGGGGGGCCGTTAAACAATGAGCAGTTCTTC

abundance: few
j_gene: TRBJ1-1
v_gene: TRBV7-9
d_gene: TRBD1
CDR3aa: CASSSSGTENEAFF
CDR3nt: TGTGCCAGCAGCTCCTCCGGGACAGAAAATGAAGCTTTCTTT

abundance: NA
j_gene: TRBJ2-7
v_gene: TRBV2
d_gene: NA
CDR3aa: CASSREILSYEQYF
CDR3nt: TGTGCCAGCAGCAGAGAGATTTTATCCTACGAGCAGTACTTC

abundance: NA
j_gene: TRBJ2-2
v_gene: TRBV5-1
d_gene: NA
CDR3aa: CASSSDGYTGELFF
CDR3nt: TGCGCCAGCAGCTCGGACGGTTACACCGGGGAGCTGTTTTTT

abundance: NA
j_gene: TRBJ2-1
v_gene: TRBV5-1
d_gene: NA
CDR3aa: CASSLDSWAPNEQFF
CDR3nt: TGCGCCAGCAGCTTGGACTCATGGGCTCCCAATGAGCAGTTCTTC

abundance: NA
j_gene: TRBJ2-1
v_gene: TRBV3-1/TRBV3-2
d_gene: NA
CDR3aa: CASSQGFYNEQFF
CDR3nt: TGTGCCAGCAGCCAAGGGTTCTACAATGAGCAGTTCTTC

abundance: once
j_gene: TRBJ2-7
v_gene: TRBV7-9
d_gene: NA
CDR3aa: CASSSGQRTYEQYF
CDR3nt: TGTGCCAGCAGCTCGGGACAACGAACCTACGAGCAGTACTTC

abundance: NA
j_gene: TRBJ2-3
v_gene: TRBV5-8
d_gene: NA
CDR3aa: CASSLDRGTDTQYF
CDR3nt: TGTGCCAGCAGCTTGGACAGGGGCACAGATACGCAGTATTTT